This TCR beta chain emerged from a study of T cells after yellow fever vaccination. Study results and caveats: Shared CD4/CD8 clonotypes were a small share, likely from convergent recombination. Abundant bulk-population clonotypes could contaminate the FACS-sorted repertoires.

One entry per CDR3 protein, called by TCRdb with MiXCR from the 5' RACE reads. In the table there are some 150,000 distinct CDR3 sequences, roughly 8.8% of which are singletons. This clonotype appeared a few times. The antigen remains unidentified. Germline V gene sequence: CDR1 LGHNA, CDR2 YSLEER. V shed 1 base, J shed 4 bases, and the junction held 6 bases outside the gene matches. This CDR3 is 16 amino acids long. This sequence was found in a man aged 18-30 years who received the YFV17D yellow fever vaccine. The chain joins TRBV4-3 to TRBJ1-4, with 7 bases aligning to TRBD1. Sequencing used CD8+ T cells sorted from PBMCs, obtained 45 days after the yellow fever booster vaccination. This CDR3 is CASSQAPGTVNEKLFF. The CDR3 DNA reads as TGCGCCAGCAGCCAAGCCCCCGGGACAGTTAATGAAAAACTGTTTTTT.